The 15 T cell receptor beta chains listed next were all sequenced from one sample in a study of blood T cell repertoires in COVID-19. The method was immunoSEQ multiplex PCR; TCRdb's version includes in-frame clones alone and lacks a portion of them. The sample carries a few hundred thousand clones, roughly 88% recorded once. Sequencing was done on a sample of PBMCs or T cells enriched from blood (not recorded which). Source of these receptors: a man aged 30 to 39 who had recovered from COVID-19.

Written as DNA, the CDR3 is TGTGCCAGCAGCCTGACATCCCTTTCACCCCTCCACTTT. Its translation: CASSLTSLSPLHF. The V and J genes are TRBV27 and TRBJ1-6; no clear D gene. The V end lost 6 bases, the J end lost 9 bases, and 12 bases lay between the germline ends. There are 13 residues in the CDR3. From germline, CDR1 is MNHEY and CDR2 SMNVEV (reference sequence).

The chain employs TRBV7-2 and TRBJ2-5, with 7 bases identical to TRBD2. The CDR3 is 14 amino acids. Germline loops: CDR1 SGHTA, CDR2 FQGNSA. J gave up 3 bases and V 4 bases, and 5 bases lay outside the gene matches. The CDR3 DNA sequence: TGTGCCAGCAGCTCATGGGGGGGGGAAGAGACCCAGTACTTC. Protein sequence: CASSSWGGEETQYF.

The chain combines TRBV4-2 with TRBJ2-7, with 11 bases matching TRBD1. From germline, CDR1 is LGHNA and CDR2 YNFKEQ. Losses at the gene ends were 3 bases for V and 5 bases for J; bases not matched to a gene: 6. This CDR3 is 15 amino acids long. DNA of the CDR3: TGTGCCAGCAGCCAGGACAGGGGGCTATTCGACGAGCAGTACTTC. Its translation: CASSQDRGLFDEQYF.

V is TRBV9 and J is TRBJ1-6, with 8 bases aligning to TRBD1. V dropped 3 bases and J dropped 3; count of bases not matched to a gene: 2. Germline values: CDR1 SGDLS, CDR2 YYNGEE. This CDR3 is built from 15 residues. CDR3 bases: TGTGCCAGCAGCGCCACAGGGGGCTATAATTCACCCCTCCACTTT. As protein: CASSATGGYNSPLHF.

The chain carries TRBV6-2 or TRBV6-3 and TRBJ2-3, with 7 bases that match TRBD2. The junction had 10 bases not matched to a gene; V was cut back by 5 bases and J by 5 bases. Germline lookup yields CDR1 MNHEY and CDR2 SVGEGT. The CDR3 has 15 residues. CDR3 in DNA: TGTGCCAGCAGTCTCCAGCGGGGTATTGTAGATACGCAGTATTTT. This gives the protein CASSLQRGIVDTQYF.

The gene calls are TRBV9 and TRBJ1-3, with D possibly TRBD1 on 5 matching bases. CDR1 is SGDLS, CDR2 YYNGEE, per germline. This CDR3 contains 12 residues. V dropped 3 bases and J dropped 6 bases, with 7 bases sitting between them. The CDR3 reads CASSEQENTIYF. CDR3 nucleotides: TGTGCCAGCAGCGAACAGGAAAACACCATATATTTT. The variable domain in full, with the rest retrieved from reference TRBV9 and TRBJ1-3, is DSGVTQTPKHLITATGQRVTLRCSPRSGDLSVYWYQQSLDQGLQFLIQYYNGEERAKGNILERFSAQQFPDLHSELNLSSLELGDSALYFCASSEQENTIYFGEGSWLTVV.

In DNA form, the CDR3 reads TGTGCCACCAGTGATTGGACAGGGGGAGAAGAGACCCAGTACTTC. Its protein product is CATSDWTGGEETQYF. The chain joins TRBV24-1 to TRBJ2-5; TRBD1 aligns across 10 bases. The CDR3 length is 15 residues. V lost 2 bases and J lost 3; bases outside the gene matches: 2. Germline CDR1 and CDR2: KGHDR and SFDVKD.

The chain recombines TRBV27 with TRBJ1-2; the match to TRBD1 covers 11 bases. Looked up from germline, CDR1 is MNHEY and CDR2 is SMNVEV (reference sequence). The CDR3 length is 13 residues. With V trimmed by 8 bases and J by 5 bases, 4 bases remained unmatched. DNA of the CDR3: TGTGCCAGCGGACAGGGGGCTGTTTATGGCTACACCTTC. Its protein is CASGQGAVYGYTF.

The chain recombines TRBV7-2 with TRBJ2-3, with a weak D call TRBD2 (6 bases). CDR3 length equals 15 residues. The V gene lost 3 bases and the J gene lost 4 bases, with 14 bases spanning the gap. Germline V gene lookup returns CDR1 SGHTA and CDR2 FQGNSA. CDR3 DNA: TGTGCCAGCAGCTTGAGTAGCGGCTGGGCAGATACGCAGTATTTT. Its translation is CASSLSSGWADTQYF.

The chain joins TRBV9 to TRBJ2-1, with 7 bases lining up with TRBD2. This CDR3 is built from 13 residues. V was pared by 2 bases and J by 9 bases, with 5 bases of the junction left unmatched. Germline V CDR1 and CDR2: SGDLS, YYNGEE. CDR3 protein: CASSVSWEGEQFF. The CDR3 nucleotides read TGTGCCAGCAGCGTTTCGTGGGAGGGTGAGCAGTTCTTC. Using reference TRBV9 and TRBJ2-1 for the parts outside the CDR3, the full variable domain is DSGVTQTPKHLITATGQRVTLRCSPRSGDLSVYWYQQSLDQGLQFLIQYYNGEERAKGNILERFSAQQFPDLHSELNLSSLELGDSALYFCASSVSWEGEQFFGPGTRLTVL.

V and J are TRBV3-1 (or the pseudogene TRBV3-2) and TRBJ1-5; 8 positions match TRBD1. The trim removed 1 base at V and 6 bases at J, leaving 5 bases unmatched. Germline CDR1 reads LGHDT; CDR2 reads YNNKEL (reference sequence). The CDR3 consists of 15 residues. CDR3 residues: CASSQGRQGTQPQHF. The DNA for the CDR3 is TGTGCCAGCAGCCAAGGGAGACAGGGGACTCAGCCCCAGCATTTT.

CDR3 nucleotides: TGTGCCAGCAGCTTGTCAACTTATGGCTACACCTTC. Amino acid sequence: CASSLSTYGYTF. The chain uses TRBV5-6 and TRBJ1-2, with D uncertain. CDR3 length: 12 amino acids. The V and J ends lost 1 base and 5 bases respectively, with 6 bases between them. The germline gives CDR1 SGHDT, CDR2 YYEEEE.

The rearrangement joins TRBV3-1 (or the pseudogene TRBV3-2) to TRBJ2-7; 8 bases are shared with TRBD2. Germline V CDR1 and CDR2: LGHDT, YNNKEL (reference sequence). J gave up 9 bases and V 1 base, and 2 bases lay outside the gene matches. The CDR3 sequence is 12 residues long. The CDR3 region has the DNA TGTGCCAGCAGCCAAGTAGCGGGGAGGCAGTACTTC. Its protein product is CASSQVAGRQYF.

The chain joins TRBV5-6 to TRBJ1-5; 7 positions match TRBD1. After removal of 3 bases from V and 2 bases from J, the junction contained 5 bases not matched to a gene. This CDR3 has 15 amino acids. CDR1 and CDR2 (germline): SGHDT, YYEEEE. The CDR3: CASSSATGGNQPQHF. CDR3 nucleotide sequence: TGTGCCAGCAGCTCAGCTACAGGGGGCAATCAGCCCCAGCATTTT.

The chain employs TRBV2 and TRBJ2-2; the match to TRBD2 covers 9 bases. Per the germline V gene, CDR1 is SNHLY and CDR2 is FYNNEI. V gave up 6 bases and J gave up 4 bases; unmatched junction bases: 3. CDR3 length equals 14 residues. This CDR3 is CASRGTSRTGELFF. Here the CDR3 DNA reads TGTGCCAGCAGGGGGACTAGCCGCACCGGGGAGCTGTTTTTT.